This record concerns one TCR beta chain sequence. This clonotype was seen ten or more times. Its antigen is currently not known. Base-call qualities are not available, and no considerably larger clone is one nucleotide away. This sample was taken from a study of neurological immune-mediated disorders (dated by TCRdb to the late 2010s). Study-level background: Using UMI-based sequencing, the study compared peripheral blood TCR-beta repertoires from patients with HTLV-I-associated myelopathy (HAM/TSP), patients with multiple sclerosis, and healthy controls. Of the 70 or so subjects in the cohort, around 14 were HAM/TSP patients, some 34 were multiple sclerosis patients, and some 20 were healthy controls. Alongside PBMC samples, the set of some 100 TCR-beta libraries contained longitudinal samples, technical triplicates, and paired CD4+ and CD8+ T-cell subsets that had been sorted.

For the sorted-subset TCR libraries, the starting material was over 800,000 sorted CD4+ or CD8+ T cells. Peripheral blood was subjected to Ficoll-Hypaque density gradient centrifugation to isolate PBMCs, which were then cryopreserved in liquid nitrogen. Paired sorted CD4+ and CD8+ subsets came from healthy controls, HAM/TSP patients and MS patients. Ends trimmed: V by 2 bases, J by 4 bases; bases unmatched to a gene: 4. The CDR3 holds 15 amino acids from the cysteine to the phenylalanine. Here the CDR3 DNA is all that survives: 45 bases in frame from base 1. The germline V gene (reference sequence) yields DFQATT for CDR1 and SNEGSKA for CDR2. cDNA was synthesized by template-switch 5'RACE using a primer with a 10-nucleotide random unique molecular identifier that tagged each TCR transcript. Each sequencing run produced over 160 million TCR-beta sequences covering 15-18 subjects. The RNeasy kit was used to extract total RNA. The KAPA Real-time Library Amplification kit was used to amplify TCR-beta VDJ regions with primers targeting the TCR constant region and the 5'RACE anchor. Sample indexes and Illumina adaptors were added in a first PCR, and a second PCR then increased library yield. After Ampure bead purification, the TCR product of roughly 650 bp was size-selected on a 2% E-gel SizeSelection system. Library quality was checked on a Bioanalyzer, concentration was measured with Qubit, and libraries were quantified with the Kapa Library Quantification kit before pooling. An Illumina HiSeq 2500 sequenced the libraries paired-end 2 x 150 bp. To increase sequence diversity, 25-30% phiX was spiked into each library pool. The study's processing was this. Quality-filtered reads were processed with the UMI-based MiGEC pipeline, which removed over 75% of raw TCR sequences during error correction. VDJ genes were aligned to IMGT germline references, and clonotypes were defined by unique CDR3 amino acid sequence plus V-J genes. VDJtools evaluated clonal expansion, Shannon diversity and CDR3 relatedness (CalcPairwiseDistances, ClusterSamples); CLCbio workbench built phylogenetic trees. Clones with at least 8 unique UMIs were defined as expanded, with this threshold being based on coefficient-of-variation modelling across technical triplicates. Clones were called with MiXCR by TCRdb after fastp trimmed the public reads at Q25, and only in-frame beta chains were retained. One record per CDR3 amino acid sequence lists the most common genes and DNA. It is TCRdb's table, rather than the study itself, that gives the V and J calls and clone size. The sample data list 18,000 or so distinct CDR3 sequences, and 11% to 15% of these were observed just once. Of the sample, approximately 7.8% is held by the ten largest clones.

What the work shows at the level of the full study, not this receptor alone: The highest TCR clonal expansion was observed in HAM/TSP patients, whereas the lowest was observed in MS patients, even when compared with healthy controls. No identical CDR3 amino acid sequences were shared among expanded clones across subjects, suggesting private TCR-beta repertoires in all groups.

This TCR came from a woman aged 55-70 years with HTLV-1-associated myelopathy (HAM/TSP). The sequence joins TRBV20-1 to TRBJ2-3, and 12 bases in between align with TRBD2. The sequenced sample consisted of CD4+ T cells from blood. The sequenced DNA: TGCAGTGCTAGACCTAGCGGGAGGGCCCCAGATACGCAGTATTTT. Translation gives CSARPSGRAPDTQYF.